This T cell receptor (beta chain) is drawn from a study of blood T cells in healthy people across ages (dated by TCRdb to the mid-2010s). Background on the whole study: In model experiments, roughly one uniquely barcoded TCR beta cDNA molecule per two T cells was captured by template switching. Donors were grouped into four age groups: young (average roughly 15 years), middle-aged (roughly 38), aged (around 60) and long-lived (about 90). Age-related changes in TCR beta repertoire diversity were measured in the study by deep sequencing normalized with unique cDNA molecular identifiers. To avoid experimental bias, donors of different ages were randomly spread across the sequencing lanes. Two additional independent replicas of 1 million unique cDNA reads from the same blood draw were analyzed for two donors (one aged 18 to 30 and one aged 80 or older). What the authors observed across the whole study: Since profiling was done on bulk unsorted PBMCs, naive and antigen-experienced compartments could not be conclusively compared. Donor CMV infection status was unknown, potentially confounding age-related changes in expanded clonotypes. Estimates of total diversity based on one million sequenced T cells were regarded as lower bounds and as underestimates. Observed TCR beta diversity per million T cells fell roughly linearly with age, and a significant reduction was already apparent by age about 36. Compared with the aged group, more naive CD4+ T cells, fewer expanded clones and increased TCR diversity were shown by the long-lived group, suggesting age selection. There was a strong correlation between observed TCR beta diversity and the percentage of naive T cells measured by flow cytometry.

The protocol used for the library was 5' RACE. Data came from an Illumina HiSeq 2500. A second PCR of 7 to 11 cycles was performed with a sample-barcoded 5' primer and a J-beta primer mix. A template-switch 5' adaptor carrying 12 random nucleotides introduced a unique molecular identifier onto each TCR beta cDNA molecule. Each sample yielded at least 2.5 million CDR3-containing paired-end reads. First-strand cDNA was synthesized from all RNA with the Mint cDNA synthesis kit, primed by a TRBC-specific oligonucleotide. Following uracil-DNA glycosylase treatment, all cDNA underwent a first 18-cycle PCR with the universal primers M1SS and BC2_uni_R. Turning to the authors' computational methods: For normalization, 1 million high-quality reads, each with a distinct molecular identifier, were randomly selected from each sample. Reads sharing molecular identifiers were discarded rather than binned into consensus sequences. MiTCR, with a Q25 quality threshold and the strictest error-elimination algorithm, was used for CDR3 identification, clonotype clustering and error correction. A nonparametric unseen species model with Euler transformation was used to estimate lower-bound total TCR beta diversity. Clones were called with MiXCR by TCRdb after fastp trimmed the public reads at Q25, and only in-frame beta chains were retained. Identical CDR3 protein sequences are pooled into one entry, listed with their most common genes and DNA. For this entry, the V and J calls and clone size follow TCRdb and not the study's own pipeline. The sample table holds over a million distinct CDR3 sequences, of which 45% were seen once. Approximately 17% of the sample lies in the top ten.

As for this clonotype: The specificity of this receptor is unknown. Per-base quality was not reported, and no clone a single base away is much larger than it.

The germline V end is reduced by 1 base and the J end by 1 base; junction bases left unmatched: 2. CDR1 MGHRA and CDR2 YSYEKL were looked up in the germline V gene. The CDR3 measures 16 amino acids from cysteine to phenylalanine. The only DNA kept is the CDR3, 48 bases in frame from the first base. Systemically healthy Caucasian individuals from Russia, some 40 in total and aged about 6 to 95 years, were included as donors. About 9.8 milliliters of peripheral blood were drawn from each donor into EDTA-treated Vacutainer tubes. Ficoll-Paque density-gradient centrifugation was used to isolate PBMCs, with at least 6.5 million per sample. Trizol reagent was used to extract total RNA from the PBMCs, yielding at least 6 micrograms per sample. The percentages of naive CD45RAhigh/CD27high T cells were determined by flow cytometry on a PBMC aliquot from every donor.

Rearrangement joined TRBV4-1 to TRBJ2-3; 10 nucleotides in the junction match TRBD2. The sequence derives from a woman aged 60-75 years in good health. Sequencing was performed on blood. Here is the DNA: TGCGCCAGCAGCCAAGTCCTAGCGGGGGGCACAGATACGCAGTATTTT. Protein translation: CASSQVLAGGTDTQYF.